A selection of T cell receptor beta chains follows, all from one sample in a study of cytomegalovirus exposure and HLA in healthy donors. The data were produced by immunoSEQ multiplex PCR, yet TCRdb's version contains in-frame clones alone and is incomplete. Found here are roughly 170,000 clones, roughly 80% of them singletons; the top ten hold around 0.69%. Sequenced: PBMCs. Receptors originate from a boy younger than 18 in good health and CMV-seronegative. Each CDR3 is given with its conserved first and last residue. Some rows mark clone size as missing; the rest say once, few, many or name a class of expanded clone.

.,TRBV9,CASSAEGTGGLPLHF
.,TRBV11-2,CASSEGRGTNF
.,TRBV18,CASSPSMLGKGGAEAFF
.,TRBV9,CASSVDGTVKGAQYF
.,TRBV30,CACQKGADSYEQYF
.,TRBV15,CATSRDASYEQYF
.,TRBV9,CASSVGGNNQPQHF
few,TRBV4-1,CASSQKGLGRISQETQYF
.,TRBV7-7,CASSFDSGPKGTQYF
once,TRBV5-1,CASSPGSGTGTKAFF
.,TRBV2,CASRSMFGTEAFF
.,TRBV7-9,CASRDRSLGNTIYF
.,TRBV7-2,CASSSGLAGGDEQYF
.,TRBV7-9,CASSLAGTGTVGYGYTF
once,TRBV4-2,CASSPRVSGSYEQYF
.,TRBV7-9,CASSPSGQGHNSPLHF
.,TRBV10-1,CASSLNLDTQYF
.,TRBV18,CASSLDYGNSYEQYF
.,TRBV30,CASSRDRPTYEQYF
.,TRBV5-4,CASSLDRDQPQHF
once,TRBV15,CATSKATLAGGLYEQYF
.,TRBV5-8,CASSWEGGNTEAFF
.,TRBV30,CAWGPGAALYGYTF
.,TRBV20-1,CNSRGCEQYF
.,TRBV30,CAWSVRRYEQYF
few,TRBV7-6,CASSQTGGMRDTEAFF
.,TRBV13,CASSTSQGIPEAFF
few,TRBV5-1,CASSSPGQGATEAFF
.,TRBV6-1,CASRARGAQETQYF
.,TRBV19,CASKSLLQGPTGELFF
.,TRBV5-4,CASSRGPAPVSYEQYF
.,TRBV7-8,CASSLGGSSGYTF
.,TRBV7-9,CASSLGTSRRETQYF
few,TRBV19,CASSQRIPPGYTF